One TCR beta chain is described in this entry. This sample is drawn from a study of radiotherapy plus CTLA-4 blockade in lung cancer. V shed 1 base and J shed 0 bases, with 7 bases lying between them. CDR1 LNHDA and CDR2 SQIVND come from the germline V gene (reference sequence). The CDR3 sequence is 15 residues long. Ipilimumab CTLA-4 blockade and focal radiation were given to patients with chemo-refractory metastatic non-small-cell lung cancer. The repertoire was sequenced with immunoSEQ multiplex PCR; TCRdb's copy has only in-frame clones and lacks some. Among about 88,000 clones listed, 72% were seen once.

This receptor was obtained from a human donor with non-small cell lung cancer that progressed on radiotherapy plus ipilimumab. The sample was peripheral blood, taken from a patient treated with radiotherapy plus ipilimumab. The V call is TRBV19, the J call TRBJ1-5; D might be TRBD1 (5 bases). DNA of the CDR3: TGTGCCAGTAGTATAGGTGGGGCTAGCAATCAGCCCCAGCATTTT. Translated, it gives CASSIGGASNQPQHF.